This T cell receptor beta chain was sequenced in a study of shared clonotypes between healthy human individuals. Remarks on this clone: Its antigen remains unidentified. The sample holds other DNA sequences that translate to the same CDR3.

The trim removed 0 bases at V and 4 bases at J, leaving 4 bases unmatched. The CDR3 spans 15 residues. CDR1 SGHNT and CDR2 YYREEE come from the germline V gene (reference sequence). CD45RO-negative cells were positively selected for CCR7, leaving out terminally differentiated effector memory CD45RA+ cells. Study-level points and caveats: Sorted-subset sequencing was shown by rarefaction to be incomplete despite large depth.

Genomic DNA of each subset was evenly split across several immunoSEQ plates. Assay used: immunoSEQ multiplex PCR; TCRdb lists only in-frame clones, some missing. Of millions of clones detected, about 95% appear once; the ten largest clones hold roughly 1.1%. V gene TRBV5-4 combines with J gene TRBJ2-7, with 10 bases fitting TRBD1. This receptor was taken from a man aged 18-30 years in good health. The sample consisted of naive CD8+ T cells sorted from blood. CDR3 sequence reads: CASSLVGTGAYEQYF. CDR3 in DNA: TGTGCCAGCAGCTTGGTTGGGACAGGGGCTTACGAGCAGTACTTC.